The 24 T cell receptor beta chains presented below share a single source sample, sequenced in a study of shared clonotypes between healthy human individuals. Terminally differentiated effector memory CD45RA+ cells were left out of the naive CD8 fraction, which was CD45RO-negative and positively selected for CCR7. Produced via immunoSEQ multiplex PCR; TCRdb's table is partial and in-frame only. Altogether around 580,000 clones are present, roughly 98% being singletons, with the ten largest covering 0.25% to 0.35%. The sample comprised naive CD8+ T cells sorted from blood. Receptor source: a man in his thirties or forties in good health.

Here the CDR3 reads CASSVGGSLGGYTF. In nucleotides, the CDR3 is TGTGCCAGCAGTGTCGGGGGGTCTTTAGGTGGCTACACCTTC. J is TRBJ1-2 and V is TRBV27, with a tentative D call TRBD1 (5 bases). The ends were cut back, 5 bases at V and 7 bases at J, with 17 bases in the middle. CDR1 is MNHEY, CDR2 SMNVEV, per germline (reference sequence). The CDR3 covers 14 residues.

This chain links TRBV29-1 with TRBJ2-7; 9 bases align to TRBD2. The germline V gene has CDR1 SQVTM and CDR2 ANQGSEA. The CDR3 length is 15 residues. J lost 5 bases, V lost 0 bases, and 8 bases had no gene match. The CDR3: CSVEDAAGGPNEQYF. The CDR3 nucleotides are TGCAGCGTTGAAGATGCGGCGGGAGGGCCTAACGAGCAGTACTTC.

The chain joins TRBV11-2 to TRBJ2-7; no reliable D call. The V end was cut by 0 bases, the J end by 3 bases, with 12 bases between. This CDR3 is 15 amino acids long. Germline V gene data show CDR1 as SGHAT and CDR2 as FQNNGV. CDR3 sequence (DNA): TGTGCCAGCAGCTTAGAGGTCTTTGATATCTACGAGCAGTACTTC. The encoded protein is CASSLEVFDIYEQYF.

The chain has TRBV27 and TRBJ2-3, with D uncertain. Germline lookup yields CDR1 MNHEY and CDR2 SMNVEV (reference sequence). The CDR3 has 13 amino acids. The germline V and J ends were trimmed by 5 bases and 3 bases, with 9 bases remaining between them. The DNA of the CDR3 is TGTGCCAGCAGTCCCCGACCTACAGATACGCAGTATTTT. It codes for CASSPRPTDTQYF.

The DNA for the CDR3 is TGTGCCAGCAGCCTATCCAGGGGCGAGTGGACTGAAGCTTTCTTT. This encodes CASSLSRGEWTEAFF. The chain combines TRBV11-2 with TRBJ1-1, with D perhaps TRBD1 (6 bases). CDR3 length: 15 amino acids. Trimming took off 5 bases at V and 5 bases at J, with 18 bases between the two ends. Germline CDR1 and CDR2: SGHAT and FQNNGV.

The chain joins TRBV29-1 to TRBJ2-7; 10 nucleotides agree with TRBD2. Per germline, CDR1 SQVTM and CDR2 ANQGSEA. This CDR3 region has 14 residues. Trimming cost V 7 bases and J 3 bases; bases outside gene matches: 9. The CDR3 DNA sequence: TGCAGCGCAAAACTAGCGGGGAAGGACTACGAGCAGTACTTC. Residues: CSAKLAGKDYEQYF.

The J gene is TRBJ2-7, the V gene TRBV5-1; D is undetermined. This CDR3 has 15 amino acids. Per germline, CDR1 SGHRS and CDR2 YFSETQ. The V gene lost 0 bases and the J gene lost 1 base, with 11 bases spanning the gap. The CDR3 sequence: CASSLGQPESYEQYF. In DNA, the CDR3 is TGCGCCAGCAGCTTGGGACAACCAGAGTCCTACGAGCAGTACTTC.

This chain links TRBV29-1 with TRBJ1-2; D might be TRBD1 (5 bases). The ends were cut back, 6 bases at V and 2 bases at J, with 10 bases in the middle. The germline V gene encodes CDR1 SQVTM and CDR2 ANQGSEA. This CDR3 region has 12 residues. CDR3 sequence reads: CSVGTGNYGYTF. The CDR3 bases are TGCAGCGTGGGGACGGGGAACTATGGCTACACCTTC.

This chain links TRBV15 with TRBJ2-1; 12 bases match TRBD1. Germline CDR1 reads LNHNV; CDR2 reads YYDKDF (reference sequence). The CDR3 consists of 14 residues. The ends lost 3 bases at V and 7 bases at J; junction bases unmatched: 1. The CDR3 bases are TGTGCCACCAGCAGGGGACAGGGGGCGAATGAGCAGTTCTTC. Amino acid sequence: CATSRGQGANEQFF.

A single count supports this clone. The chain uses TRBV4-1 and TRBJ1-5, with TRBD1 as a possible D gene (5 bases). The ends were cut back, 1 base at V and 7 bases at J, with 17 bases in the middle. The germline V gene has CDR1 MGHRA and CDR2 YSYEKL. The CDR3 runs to 16 residues. The CDR3 protein is CASSQGGGFGEQPQHF. The CDR3 DNA is TGCGCCAGCAGCCAAGGGGGGGGGTTCGGAGAACAGCCCCAGCATTTT.

CDR3: CASSLDRALLYEQYF. CDR3 sequence (DNA): TGCGCCAGCAGCTTGGATAGGGCCCTCCTTTACGAGCAGTACTTC. The chain employs TRBV5-1 and TRBJ2-7; D remains unclear. V was shortened by 0 bases and J by 4 bases, with 14 bases between the two germline ends. Germline CDR1 reads SGHRS; CDR2 reads YFSETQ. This CDR3 is 15 amino acids long.

The CDR3 DNA follows: TGCGCCAGCAGCCAATACAGGTCAGACAATCAGCCCCAGCATTTT. It codes for CASSQYRSDNQPQHF. This chain connects TRBV4-1 to TRBJ1-5; D is possibly TRBD1 (5 bases). The V and J ends lost 2 bases and 3 bases respectively, with 11 bases between them. The length of the CDR3 is 15 residues. CDR1 is MGHRA and CDR2 is YSYEKL in the germline V gene.

The V call is TRBV28, the J call TRBJ1-2; 7 nucleotides agree with TRBD1. There are 13 residues in the CDR3. The germline V gene has CDR1 MDHEN and CDR2 SYDVKM. Trimming at V came to 6 bases and at J to 4 bases, leaving 5 bases not matched to a gene. The CDR3 here is CASSLDRAYGYTF. In DNA, the CDR3 is TGTGCCAGCAGCCTCGACAGGGCCTATGGCTACACCTTC.

The chain links TRBV13 to TRBJ1-2; 8 nucleotides agree with TRBD1. J gave up 4 bases and V 5 bases, and 6 bases lay outside the gene matches. The germline V gene encodes CDR1 PRHDT and CDR2 FYEKMQ (reference sequence). The CDR3 extends over 14 amino acids. The CDR3 sequence is CASSVDREVYGYTF. For the CDR3, the DNA is TGTGCCAGCAGCGTGGACAGGGAGGTCTATGGCTACACCTTC.

As for this clone: This CDR3 is also generated by other DNA sequences in the sample. The V gene is TRBV27, the J gene TRBJ2-7; D perhaps matches TRBD1 (5 bases). V shed 2 bases and J shed 2 bases, with 7 bases lying between them. The germline CDR1 and CDR2 sequences are MNHEY and SMNVEV (reference sequence). CDR3 size: 13 residues. The CDR3 protein is CASSLGATYEQYF. In nucleotides, the CDR3 is TGTGCCAGCAGTTTAGGGGCAACCTACGAGCAGTACTTC.

CDR3 residues: CASSLGLGSYNEQFF. CDR3 coding DNA: TGTGCCAGCAGCTTAGGCCTCGGGAGCTACAATGAGCAGTTCTTC. This rearrangement joins TRBV11-3 to TRBJ2-1; the D gene is possibly TRBD2 (6 bases). Germline values: CDR1 SGHNT, CDR2 YENEEA. The CDR3 covers 15 residues. V lost 1 base and J lost 3, with 10 bases in between.

The rearrangement joins TRBV4-1 to TRBJ2-5, with D possibly matching TRBD2 (5 bases). The CDR3 has 15 amino acids. The V end lost 0 bases, the J end lost 5 bases, and 13 bases lay between the germline ends. Germline V gene lookup returns CDR1 MGHRA and CDR2 YSYEKL. Here the CDR3 DNA reads TGCGCCAGCAGCCAAGAGAGGTCTAGCCAGGAGACCCAGTACTTC. It is translated as CASSQERSSQETQYF.

V and J are TRBV27 and TRBJ2-2; 7 nucleotides line up with TRBD2. V gave up 3 bases and J gave up 4 bases; unmatched junction bases: 8. The CDR3 extends over 16 amino acids. The germline gives CDR1 MNHEY, CDR2 SMNVEV (reference sequence). CDR3 nucleotide sequence: TGTGCCAGCAGTTTTTTGGTGGGAGGGTTCACCGGGGAGCTGTTTTTT. Translating it yields CASSFLVGGFTGELFF.

In this sample, this clone turned up once. The rearrangement uses TRBV14 and TRBJ1-1; tentative D call: TRBD1 (6 bases). This CDR3 contains 14 residues. The V gene's germline CDR1 is SGHDN and CDR2 FVKESK. Trimming took off 4 bases at V and 1 base at J, with 10 bases between the two ends. The chain's CDR3 is CASSPGGQNTEAFF. The CDR3 nucleotides are TGTGCCAGCAGCCCTGGGGGGCAGAACACTGAAGCTTTCTTT. The complete variable domain, with remaining parts taken from reference TRBV14 and TRBJ1-1, reads EAGVTQFPSHSVIEKGQTVTLRCDPISGHDNLYWYRRVMGKEIKFLLHFVKESKQDESGMPNNRFLAERTGGTYSTLKVQPAELEDSGVYFCASSPGGQNTEAFFGQGTRLTVV.

This chain joins TRBV11-2 and TRBJ2-7; maybe TRBD2 (5 bases). The ends were cut back, 5 bases at V and 6 bases at J, with 14 bases in the middle. The germline gives CDR1 SGHAT, CDR2 FQNNGV. The CDR3 extends over 13 amino acids. The CDR3 here is CASSLPGGPEQYF. CDR3 in DNA: TGTGCCAGCAGCCTACCCGGCGGGCCCGAGCAGTACTTC.

This clone was recorded only once. The chain recombines TRBV7-6 with TRBJ2-7, with 9 bases aligning to TRBD1. The CDR3 has 16 amino acids. The junction had 15 bases not matched to a gene; V was cut back by 5 bases and J by 7 bases. Germline-derived CDR1 and CDR2 are SGHVS and FNYEAQ. This CDR3 reads CASSPYSTGGSGEQYF. In nucleotides, the CDR3 is TGTGCCAGCAGCCCGTACTCGACAGGGGGATCTGGGGAGCAGTACTTC. Filled out from reference TRBV7-6 and TRBJ2-7, the complete variable domain reads GAGVSQSPRYKVTKRGQDVALRCDPISGHVSLYWYRQALGQGPEFLTYFNYEAQQDKSGLPNDRFSAERPEGSISTLTIQRTEQRDSAMYRCASSPYSTGGSGEQYFGPGTRLTVT.

Points on this clone: Within the sample, other DNA sequences also encode this same CDR3. This chain joins TRBV2 and TRBJ1-5, with no clear D. The CDR3 is 15 amino acids. Germline V gene lookup returns CDR1 SNHLY and CDR2 FYNNEI. Trimming cost V 4 bases and J 0 bases, with 10 bases left between them. CDR3 protein: CASSGVGYSNQPQHF. CDR3 bases: TGTGCCAGCAGTGGGGTTGGGTATAGCAATCAGCCCCAGCATTTT.

The chain couples TRBV6-5 to TRBJ1-1; D gene ambiguous. Germline-derived CDR1 and CDR2 are MNHEY and SVGAGI. This CDR3 has 13 amino acids. Trimming shortened V by 2 bases and J by 2 bases, and 6 bases separated the two germline ends. The CDR3 sequence is CASSYGYNTEAFF. The CDR3 nucleotides are TGTGCCAGCAGTTACGGTTATAACACTGAAGCTTTCTTT.

This clone was seen a handful of times. This chain joins TRBV4-1 and TRBJ2-3; 8 bases line up with TRBD2. The junction had 8 bases not matched to a gene; V was cut back by 0 bases and J by 3 bases. The CDR3 contains 17 residues. Per the germline V gene, CDR1 is MGHRA and CDR2 is YSYEKL. The CDR3 sequence is CASSQDRTGGLTDTQYF. The CDR3 DNA reads TGCGCCAGCAGCCAAGATCGTACGGGAGGGCTAACAGATACGCAGTATTTT.